The 8 T cell receptor beta chains presented below share a single source sample, sequenced in a study of cytomegalovirus exposure and HLA in healthy donors. The primer mix had 60 Vbeta and 13 Jbeta primers. The method was immunoSEQ multiplex PCR; TCRdb's version includes in-frame clones alone and lacks a portion of them. The table shows about 90,000 clones, with 70% to 85% occurring only once. Material: PBMCs. Receptor source: a young man in good health and CMV-seronegative.

The rearrangement links TRBV30 to TRBJ2-7; TRBD2 matches 8 bases. CDR1 is GTSNPN, CDR2 SVGIG, per germline (reference sequence). V shed 3 bases and J 2 bases; nucleotides not matched to a gene: 6. The CDR3 spans 14 residues. In nucleotides, the CDR3 is TGTGCCTGGAGGCCCCGGGGGGGGCCCTACGAGCAGTACTTC. Protein: CAWRPRGGPYEQYF.

This CDR3 is CASSEGQDSPLHF. For the CDR3, the DNA is TGTGCCAGCAGTGAGGGACAGGATTCACCCCTCCACTTT. The chain combines TRBV6-6 with TRBJ1-6, with TRBD1 identical over 8 bases. V was pared by 5 bases and J by 8 bases, with 2 bases of the junction left unmatched. CDR1 MNHNY and CDR2 SVGAGI come from the germline V gene (reference sequence). The CDR3 extends over 13 amino acids.

As DNA, the CDR3 is TGTGCCAGCAGCTTCTGGGACAGGGGGCAAGATACGCAGTATTTT. Translated: CASSFWDRGQDTQYF. V is TRBV5-6 and J is TRBJ2-3; 12 bases line up with TRBD1. Germline V gene lookup returns CDR1 SGHDT and CDR2 YYEEEE. V was pared by 2 bases and J by 5 bases, with 3 bases of the junction left unmatched. The CDR3 length is 15 residues.

This clone was seen once. The chain combines TRBV9 with TRBJ2-2, with unresolved D. Germline CDR1 and CDR2: SGDLS and YYNGEE. The CDR3 consists of 14 residues. Deletions cut 0 bases from V and 6 bases from J, with 9 bases between. CDR3 protein: CASSVDNSPGELFF. The CDR3 DNA reads TGTGCCAGCAGCGTAGACAACAGTCCCGGGGAGCTGTTTTTT.

The chain recombines TRBV21-1 with TRBJ1-4; the DNA was not used to check the table's D call, TRBD1. TRBV21-1 is annotated as a pseudogene. The CDR3 sequence is 14 residues long. DNA of the CDR3: TGTGCCAGCCTCCAGGGCGCAACTAATGAAAAACTGTTTTTT. Translated, it gives CASLQGATNEKLFF.

The V gene is TRBV10-1, the J gene TRBJ2-6; weak D call: TRBD1 (5 bases). Between the trimmed V and J ends, which lost 2 bases and 0 bases, there was a span of 8 bases. The germline V gene has CDR1 WNHNN and CDR2 SYGVQD (reference sequence). This CDR3 has 16 residues. In nucleotides, the CDR3 is TGCGCCAGCAGTGAGGACAGCCTCTCTGGGGCCAACGTCCTGACTTTC. Its translation: CASSEDSLSGANVLTF.

The chain couples TRBV7-2 to TRBJ2-3; 9 bases are a match to TRBD2. After removal of 1 base from V and 3 bases from J, the junction contained 11 bases not matched to a gene. The germline CDR1 and CDR2 sequences are SGHTA and FQGNSA. The CDR3 is 18 residues long. CDR3 nucleotide sequence: TGTGCCAGCAGCTTAGTTGGCGGGAGGGCCGTGAGGACAGATACGCAGTATTTT. Amino acids: CASSLVGGRAVRTDTQYF.

V is TRBV29-1 and J is TRBJ1-4; TRBD1 matches 9 bases. J was trimmed by 5 bases and V by 7 bases; bases with no gene match: 11. The length of the CDR3 is 15 residues. CDR1 and CDR2 from the germline V gene are SQVTM and ANQGSEA. CDR3 sequence: CSGMDRGSTNEKLFF. In DNA, the CDR3 is TGCAGCGGCATGGACAGGGGATCGACGAATGAAAAACTGTTTTTT. Supplemented by reference TRBV29-1 and TRBJ1-4, the full variable domain reads SAVISQKPSRDICQRGTSLTIQCQVDSQVTMMFWYRQQPGQSLTLIATANQGSEATYESGFVIDKFPISRPNLTFSTLTVSNMSPEDSSIYLCSGMDRGSTNEKLFFGSGTQLSVL.